These 7 T cell receptor beta chains originate from one sample sequenced in a study of cytomegalovirus exposure and HLA in healthy donors. This PCR relied on a set of 60 Vbeta primers and 13 Jbeta primers. Repertoires were generated with immunoSEQ multiplex PCR, while TCRdb's copy carries only in-frame clones and drops some. The sample shows 150,000 to 170,000 clones, 60% to 85% of them seen only once. The sample taken for sequencing was PBMCs. These receptor sequences come from a woman in her 40s in good health and CMV-seronegative.

This chain joins TRBV7-2 and TRBJ2-3, with 11 positions matching TRBD2. The CDR3 extends over 15 amino acids. Germline lookup yields CDR1 SGHTA and CDR2 FQGNSA. J was trimmed by 1 base and V by 5 bases; bases with no gene match: 2. The DNA for the CDR3 is TGTGCCAGCAGCCAACTAGCGGGAGGCACAGATACGCAGTATTTT. Translating gives CASSQLAGGTDTQYF.

The chain is built from TRBV9 and TRBJ1-3; a possible D gene is TRBD1 (5 bases). The CDR3 totals 15 residues. Germline values: CDR1 SGDLS, CDR2 YYNGEE. V was trimmed by 2 bases and J by 0 bases, leaving 9 bases between them. CDR3 sequence (DNA): TGTGCCAGCAGCGTGGGGCAGGCCTCTGGAAACACCATATATTTT. This gives the protein CASSVGQASGNTIYF. Drawing the rest from reference TRBV9 and TRBJ1-3, the complete variable domain is DSGVTQTPKHLITATGQRVTLRCSPRSGDLSVYWYQQSLDQGLQFLIQYYNGEERAKGNILERFSAQQFPDLHSELNLSSLELGDSALYFCASSVGQASGNTIYFGEGSWLTVV.

The rearrangement uses TRBV19 and TRBJ1-2, with TRBD1 as a possible D gene (5 bases). The CDR3 is 14 residues long. From germline, CDR1 is LNHDA and CDR2 SQIVND (reference sequence). The V end lost 1 base, the J end lost 1 base, and 7 bases lay between the germline ends. CDR3 sequence (DNA): TGTGCCAGTAGTATAGTCCAGGGTAACTATGGCTACACCTTC. As protein: CASSIVQGNYGYTF.

This clone was found a few times. This chain uses TRBV7-6 with TRBJ2-2; D not certain. This CDR3 has 16 amino acids. The V end lost 1 base, the J end lost 1 base, and 10 bases lay between the germline ends. Germline V lookup: CDR1 SGHVS, CDR2 FNYEAQ. CDR3: CASSLEATVNTGELFF. The CDR3 DNA is TGTGCCAGCAGCTTAGAAGCGACTGTGAACACCGGGGAGCTGTTTTTT.

This chain connects TRBV2 to TRBJ2-2, with 11 nucleotides matching TRBD2. The V gene end was trimmed by 3 bases and the J gene end by 6 bases; junction bases not matched to a gene: 9. The CDR3 extends over 17 amino acids. Germline assignment: CDR1 SNHLY and CDR2 FYNNEI. As DNA, the CDR3 is TGTGCCAGCAGTGAGGCTAGCGGGGGGTTTTTTCCCGGGGAGCTGTTTTTT. Amino acids: CASSEASGGFFPGELFF.

This rearrangement joins TRBV4-1 to TRBJ2-7, with D possibly matching TRBD1 (6 bases). V lost 1 base, J lost 2 bases, and 12 bases lay in between. Germline V gives CDR1 MGHRA, CDR2 YSYEKL. CDR3 length equals 15 residues. The CDR3 sequence is CASSQGLQGTYEQYF. CDR3 sequence (DNA): TGCGCCAGCAGCCAAGGGCTACAGGGAACCTACGAGCAGTACTTC.

V is TRBV2 and J is TRBJ1-4, with 7 bases matching TRBD1. Germline lookup yields CDR1 SNHLY and CDR2 FYNNEI. V gave up 9 bases and J gave up 4 bases; unmatched junction bases: 8. The CDR3 runs 14 residues. CDR3 loop: CASIRDRFNEKLFF. The CDR3 DNA is TGTGCCAGTATCAGGGACAGATTTAATGAAAAACTGTTTTTT.